A selection of T cell receptor beta chains follows, all from one sample in a study of T cell repertoires in cytomegalovirus infection. TCRdb ran MiXCR on the reads and lists one entry per CDR3 protein. There are about 140,000 distinct CDR3 sequences in the sample; 5.5% to 8% occur only once, and 15% to 20% lies in the top ten. Source material: PBMCs. These receptors were obtained from a human donor in good health (CMV status not recorded). Some clones in this sample may be carry-over from other donors' samples. Each CDR3 is given with its conserved first and last residue. D genes are given only for firm matches. A row's size may be missing; if present it is once, few, many or a size class.

clone_size	j_call	d_call	v_call	cdr3_nt	cdr3_aa
many	TRBJ2-7	TRBD1	TRBV6-1	TGTGCCAGCGCCCCGGGACAGAGTTCTACTGGGGGCTACGAGCAGTACTTC	CASAPGQSSTGGYEQYF
.	TRBJ1-6	.	TRBV25-1	TGTGCCAGCAGTGCGGGGAACTCACTCCTCCACTTT	CASSAGNSLLHF
many	TRBJ1-1	.	TRBV7-8	TGTGCCAGCAGCTTAGCGGCAGCCGGTCTGTCTGAAGCTTTCTTT	CASSLAAAGLSEAFF
many	TRBJ1-1	.	TRBV7-8	TGTGCCAGCAGCTTAAGTTGGGAGGACAATAGCGGCCCGAACACTGAAGCTTTCTTT	CASSLSWEDNSGPNTEAFF
many	TRBJ2-2	TRBD2	TRBV4-2	TGTGCCAGCAGCCAAGGGACTAGCGGGGACAACACCGGGGAGCTGTTTTTT	CASSQGTSGDNTGELFF
few	TRBJ1-6	TRBD1	TRBV7-9	TGTGCCGGCGAAAGACAGGGGTCTATCAATTCACCCCTCCACTTT	CAGERQGSINSPLHF
many	TRBJ2-7	TRBD1	TRBV7-9	TGTGCCAGCAGCGCCGGGGGGACAGGGAAGGCCTACGAGCAGTACTTC	CASSAGGTGKAYEQYF
many	TRBJ1-2	TRBD1	TRBV11-2	TGTGCCAGCAGCTTACCGGGACAGGGGGCGCGGACTAACTATGGCTACACCTTC	CASSLPGQGARTNYGYTF
few	TRBJ2-7	.	TRBV14	TGTGCCAGCAGCCAACCAGGGCGTAGGTACGAGCAGTACTTC	CASSQPGRRYEQYF
few	TRBJ2-5	.	TRBV4-1	TGCGCCAGCAGCCAACAGTACCAAGAGACCCAGTACTTC	CASSQQYQETQYF
many	TRBJ2-7	.	TRBV19	TGTGCCAGTAAGGGCAGGGCCTACGAGCAGTACTTC	CASKGRAYEQYF
few	TRBJ1-1	.	TRBV29-1	TGCAGCGTTTTATGGGCTGTTGGAGGGAGGGACACTGAAGCTTTCTTT	CSVLWAVGGRDTEAFF
few	TRBJ2-5	.	TRBV19	TGTGCCAGTAGCCATCAGTGGAGCCAAGAGACCCAGTACTTC	CASSHQWSQETQYF
many	TRBJ2-7	TRBD1	TRBV7-8	TGTGCCAGCGCCGTCCCAGGGGGCAACTACGAGCAGTACTTC	CASAVPGGNYEQYF
many	TRBJ2-7	.	TRBV7-2	TGTGCCAGCAGCCCGGGCCCCATCTCCTACGAGCAGTACTTC	CASSPGPISYEQYF